This T cell receptor (beta chain) was sequenced in a study of T cells in Graves' hyperthyroidism and ophthalmopathy. The TCR beta CDR3 regions underwent amplification using RNA transcripts as the source. An initial round of RT-PCR targeting the TCR CDR3 relied on the HTBI primer set. TCRdb independently ran MiXCR on the multiplex PCR reads; one entry per CDR3 protein. In the table there are about 360,000 distinct CDR3 sequences, 25% of which are singletons. Findings and caveats of the study: Blood shared most expanded thyroid clonotypes above 0.001.

About this clonotype itself: The antigen is undetermined.

Germline CDR1 is SGHAT and CDR2 is FQNNGV. V lost 3 bases and J lost 2, with 8 bases in between. CDR3 size: 14 residues. The receptor's source is a man aged 50-60 years with Graves' hyperthyroidism. This rearrangement joins TRBV11-2 to TRBJ1-3, with D possibly TRBD1 on 5 matching bases. The sequenced sample was blood. This chain's CDR3 is CASSFREPGNTIYF. The CDR3 DNA is TGTGCCAGCAGCTTCAGGGAACCTGGAAACACCATATATTTT.